Below, 19 T cell receptor beta chains from the same sample are listed, as sequenced in a study of blood T cell repertoires in COVID-19. Profiling relied on immunoSEQ multiplex PCR, and the TCRdb table lists in-frame clones only, not all of them. The table lists fewer than 350,000 clones, approximately 85% of them singletons, with 7.2% in the top ten. Sequencing was done on a sample of peripheral blood. The source of these receptors is a human donor in a cohort sampled during active COVID-19.

The genes are TRBV4-1 and TRBJ1-2; possibly TRBD1 for D (6 bases). The ends were cut back, 1 base at V and 7 bases at J, with 16 bases in the middle. Germline assignment: CDR1 MGHRA and CDR2 YSYEKL. The length of the CDR3 is 15 residues. CDR3 coding DNA: TGCGCCAGCAGCCAAGCACCCCGGGGGGCGTCTGGCTACACCTTC. Amino acids: CASSQAPRGASGYTF.

V and J are TRBV9 and TRBJ1-3, with D perhaps TRBD1 (5 bases). V lost 3 bases, J lost 7 bases, and 11 bases lay in between. CDR3 length: 13 residues. Germline CDR1 is SGDLS and CDR2 is YYNGEE. The DNA for the CDR3 is TGTGCCAGCAGCGCAGGGTTTGGGAACACCATATATTTT. It specifies CASSAGFGNTIYF.

This CDR3 reads CSVWSLGTEAFF. The CDR3 coding sequence is TGCAGCGTGTGGTCTCTCGGCACTGAAGCTTTCTTT. The chain joins TRBV29-1 to TRBJ1-1; D unresolved. CDR3 length: 12 residues. Germline CDR1 and CDR2: SQVTM and ANQGSEA. V gave up 6 bases and J gave up 4 bases, with 12 bases separating them. Looking up the rest from reference TRBV29-1 and TRBJ1-1 gives the full variable domain: SAVISQKPSRDICQRGTSLTIQCQVDSQVTMMFWYRQQPGQSLTLIATANQGSEATYESGFVIDKFPISRPNLTFSTLTVSNMSPEDSSIYLCSVWSLGTEAFFGQGTRLTVV.

The chain employs TRBV5-4 and TRBJ2-7; unclear D gene. In germline, CDR1 is SGHNT, CDR2 YYREEE (reference sequence). The CDR3 runs to 11 residues. V dropped 4 bases and J dropped 5 bases, with 7 bases sitting between them. The CDR3 DNA is TGTGCCAGCAGCGGGCCTAACGAGCAGTACTTC. It translates to CASSGPNEQYF. The full variable domain, rest sourced from reference TRBV5-4 and TRBJ2-7, is ETGVTQSPTHLIKTRGQQVTLRCSSQSGHNTVSWYQQALGQGPQFIFQYYREEENGRGNFPPRFSGLQFPNYSSELNVNALELDDSALYLCASSGPNEQYFGPGTRLTVT.

The chain couples TRBV18 to TRBJ2-1, with 9 bases identical to TRBD2. V trimming: 2 bases; J trimming: 7 bases; junction bases outside the gene matches: 12. The CDR3 contains 17 residues. The germline gives CDR1 KGHSH, CDR2 LQKENI. The CDR3 DNA is TGTGCCAGCTCACCAATGCTAGCGGGGCGTTTAAGGAATGAGCAGTTCTTC. Translating gives CASSPMLAGRLRNEQFF.

This clone has only one observation. The chain recombines TRBV7-8 with TRBJ2-7; 7 positions agree with TRBD1. The CDR3 totals 20 residues. V shed 5 bases, J shed 2 bases, and the junction held 24 bases outside the gene matches. Germline V gene data show CDR1 as SGHVS and CDR2 as FQNEAQ. CDR3 coding DNA: TGTGCCAGCAGCCCCCGGCGGTTTCCGAGGGGGCGGGCCCTAACCTACGAGCAGTACTTC. Protein sequence: CASSPRRFPRGRALTYEQYF.

This clone was seen only once. The chain has TRBV3-1 (or the pseudogene TRBV3-2) and TRBJ2-7; TRBD2 is a possible D gene (6 bases). Germline lookup yields CDR1 LGHDT and CDR2 YNNKEL (reference sequence). Trimming took off 4 bases at V and 6 bases at J, with 7 bases between the two ends. This CDR3 contains 11 residues. The CDR3 reads CASSRRGEQYF. The CDR3, as DNA: TGTGCCAGCAGCCGGAGGGGCGAGCAGTACTTC.

This chain connects TRBV10-2 to TRBJ1-1; weak D call: TRBD1 (6 bases). V was pared by 6 bases and J by 2 bases, with 13 bases between. Germline V gene sequence: CDR1 WSHSY, CDR2 SAAADI. This CDR3 is 14 amino acids long. CDR3 protein: CASSAGQFNTEAFF. The CDR3 region has the DNA TGCGCCAGCAGCGCAGGACAGTTTAACACTGAAGCTTTCTTT.

The chain couples TRBV20-1 to TRBJ1-1, with D perhaps TRBD1 (5 bases). The length of the CDR3 is 15 residues. Deletions cut 3 bases from V and 4 bases from J, with 18 bases between. Germline V gene data show CDR1 as DFQATT and CDR2 as SNEGSKA (reference sequence). Here the CDR3 reads CSASEGARGSTEAFF. The CDR3 bases are TGCAGTGCTAGTGAAGGGGCGCGTGGGTCCACTGAAGCTTTCTTT.

The V and J genes are TRBV2 and TRBJ2-1, with D possibly matching TRBD1 (6 bases). Germline V gene data show CDR1 as SNHLY and CDR2 as FYNNEI. V dropped 5 bases and J dropped 2 bases, with 10 bases sitting between them. The length of the CDR3 is 14 residues. Here the CDR3 reads CASSLRTAYNEQFF. In nucleotides, the CDR3 is TGTGCCAGCAGTCTACGGACAGCCTACAATGAGCAGTTCTTC.

This chain uses TRBV5-4 with TRBJ2-2; TRBD1 matches 11 bases. Germline V gene sequence: CDR1 SGHNT, CDR2 YYREEE (reference sequence). J lost 7 bases, V lost 5 bases, and 10 bases had no gene match. There are 16 residues in the CDR3. DNA for the CDR3: TGTGCCAGCAGTCCAACCGGGACAGGGGGGGTCGGGGAGCTGTTTTTT. It specifies CASSPTGTGGVGELFF.

The chain has TRBV2 and TRBJ2-7; 12 nucleotides match TRBD1. The germline gives CDR1 SNHLY, CDR2 FYNNEI. The CDR3 runs to 16 residues. The junction had 5 bases not matched to a gene; V was cut back by 1 base and J by 4 bases. The CDR3: CASSEDGTGGWYEQYF. The DNA for the CDR3 is TGTGCCAGCAGTGAAGACGGGACAGGGGGCTGGTACGAGCAGTACTTC.

The V gene is TRBV5-6, the J gene TRBJ2-3, with 7 bases identical to TRBD2. CDR3 length: 15 residues. The germline gives CDR1 SGHDT, CDR2 YYEEEE. The ends lost 5 bases at V and 0 bases at J; junction bases unmatched: 6. CDR3 coding DNA: TGTGCCAGCAGTTCGACTAGCACTAGCACAGATACGCAGTATTTT. Its protein product is CASSSTSTSTDTQYF.

The rearrangement joins TRBV4-1 to TRBJ2-3; 10 nucleotides line up with TRBD2. J gave up 6 bases and V 3 bases, and 6 bases lay outside the gene matches. In germline, CDR1 is MGHRA, CDR2 YSYEKL. This CDR3 spans 15 amino acids. CDR3 DNA: TGCGCCAGCAGCCAGGGTAGCGGGGGGCTGGATACGCAGTATTTT. This codes for CASSQGSGGLDTQYF.

The CDR3 sequence is CASRPPGLGLEQFF. The DNA for the CDR3 is TGTGCCAGCAGGCCACCGGGACTAGGGCTTGAGCAGTTCTTC. The V and J genes are TRBV7-9 and TRBJ2-1, with 8 bases identical to TRBD2. From germline, CDR1 is SEHNR and CDR2 FQNEAQ (reference sequence). Trimming cost V 6 bases and J 9 bases; bases outside gene matches: 10. This CDR3 region has 14 residues. Based on the CDR3 plus reference TRBV7-9 and TRBJ2-1, the full variable domain is DTGVSQNPRHKITKRGQNVTFRCDPISEHNRLYWYRQTLGQGPEFLTYFQNEAQLEKSRLLSDRFSAERPKGSFSTLEIQRTEQGDSAMYLCASRPPGLGLEQFFGPGTRLTVL.

The J gene is TRBJ1-1, the V gene TRBV7-2; no clear D gene. The CDR3 length is 11 residues. V gave up 5 bases and J gave up 6 bases, with 7 bases separating them. Germline V gene data show CDR1 as SGHTA and CDR2 as FQGNSA. Here the CDR3 reads CASSPSSEAFF. CDR3 sequence (DNA): TGTGCCAGCAGCCCGAGCTCTGAAGCTTTCTTT.

V usage is TRBV12-3 or TRBV12-4 and J usage is TRBJ2-7, with D hard to call. This CDR3 contains 12 residues. V was shortened by 5 bases and J by 5 bases, with 10 bases between the two germline ends. The CDR3 region has the DNA TGTGCCAGCAGTCCTCGCCGCGACGAGCAGTACTTC. Translated: CASSPRRDEQYF.

This clone has a single count. The chain carries TRBV2 and TRBJ1-2; 11 positions match TRBD1. Germline V gives CDR1 SNHLY, CDR2 FYNNEI. The CDR3 sequence is 14 residues long. J was trimmed by 5 bases and V by 7 bases; bases with no gene match: 6. As DNA, the CDR3 is TGTGCCAGCACCCGGGACAGGGGGGAATATGGCTACACCTTC. This sequence encodes CASTRDRGEYGYTF.

This sequence joins TRBV7-3 and TRBJ1-4; possible D gene TRBD1, 6 bases. CDR1 and CDR2 (germline): SGHTA, FQGTGA. This CDR3 is 13 amino acids long. V lost 5 bases to trimming and J lost 7 bases, with 11 bases between them. The CDR3 spells CASSGGAGEKLFF. The CDR3 DNA reads as TGTGCCAGCAGCGGGGGCGCCGGTGAAAAACTGTTTTTT. The full variable domain, its missing parts supplied by reference TRBV7-3 and TRBJ1-4, is GAGVSQTPSNKVTEKGKYVELRCDPISGHTALYWYRQSLGQGPEFLIYFQGTGAADDSGLPNDRFFAVRPEGSVSTLKIQRTERGDSAVYLCASSGGAGEKLFFGSGTQLSVL.